This is a list of T cell receptor beta chains from one sample in a study of early T cells in non-severe SARS-CoV-2 infection. Via MiXCR, TCRdb re-called the 5' RACE reads, giving one row per CDR3 protein. The sample lists 75,000 to 100,000 distinct CDR3 sequences; around an eighth were seen once. The sample consisted of whole blood. The source is an adult who was a healthcare worker with PCR-confirmed SARS-CoV-2 infection or an uninfected control (not recorded which). Both conserved end residues are part of each CDR3. The D gene is left open where the match is weak. Clone size is stated in some rows and not others, as once, few, many or a class when expanded.

D gene: NA
clone size: few
V gene: TRBV27
J gene: TRBJ2-2
CDR3 DNA: TGTGCCAGCAGCCCTAACGGGTATCTAACCGGGGAGCTGTTTTTT
CDR3 protein: CASSPNGYLTGELFF

D gene: NA
clone size: few
V gene: TRBV18
J gene: TRBJ1-6
CDR3 DNA: TGTGCCAGCTCACCATGGGACCTTAGAGGGTCACCCCTCCACTTT
CDR3 protein: CASSPWDLRGSPLHF

D gene: NA
clone size: few
V gene: TRBV29-1
J gene: TRBJ1-2
CDR3 DNA: TGCAGCGTCGATGGGGGAGGCTACACCTTC
CDR3 protein: CSVDGGGYTF

D gene: NA
clone size: many
V gene: TRBV28
J gene: TRBJ2-5
CDR3 DNA: TGTGCCAGCAGTCCCCACCGGGTCCCAGGCCTCCAAGAGACCCAGTACTTC
CDR3 protein: CASSPHRVPGLQETQYF

D gene: NA
clone size: few
V gene: TRBV28
J gene: TRBJ2-4
CDR3 DNA: TGTGCCAGCAGCCTAAGCTTAAACATTCAGTACTTC
CDR3 protein: CASSLSLNIQYF

D gene: TRBD1
clone size: few
V gene: TRBV5-1
J gene: TRBJ1-5
CDR3 DNA: TGCGCCAGCGTTCCGCCGGGACAGCAACATCAGCCCCAGCATTTT
CDR3 protein: CASVPPGQQHQPQHF

D gene: TRBD1
clone size: NA
V gene: TRBV7-9
J gene: TRBJ2-3
CDR3 DNA: TGTGCCAGCAGCTTCGGGACAGGGAGTCCCACAGATACGCAGTATTTT
CDR3 protein: CASSFGTGSPTDTQYF

D gene: TRBD1
clone size: few
V gene: TRBV7-9
J gene: TRBJ1-2
CDR3 DNA: TGTGCCAGCAGCTTAGAAGGCAGGGGGCCCAACTATGGCTACACCTTC
CDR3 protein: CASSLEGRGPNYGYTF

D gene: NA
clone size: few
V gene: TRBV12-3/TRBV12-4
J gene: TRBJ1-5
CDR3 DNA: TGTGCCAGCAGACCGCAGGGCCAGATAAGCAATCAGCCCCAGCATTTT
CDR3 protein: CASRPQGQISNQPQHF

D gene: NA
clone size: NA
V gene: TRBV5-1
J gene: TRBJ2-1
CDR3 DNA: TGCGCCAGCCAGGGACTCCTTATAGACAATGAGCAGTTCTTC
CDR3 protein: CASQGLLIDNEQFF

D gene: NA
clone size: NA
V gene: TRBV21-1
J gene: TRBJ1-4
CDR3 DNA: TGTGCCACCCCGGGACAGGGGAGGGCCGGTGAAAAACTGTTTTTT
CDR3 protein: CATPGQGRAGEKLFF

D gene: NA
clone size: few
V gene: TRBV10-3
J gene: TRBJ1-1
CDR3 DNA: TGTGCCATCAGTGAGTCGGAGGGGAGGACTGAAGCTTTCTTT
CDR3 protein: CAISESEGRTEAFF

D gene: NA
clone size: NA
V gene: TRBV20-1
J gene: TRBJ2-2
CDR3 DNA: TGCAGTGCTAGAGCCACCGGGGGTGGGGAGCTGTTTTTT
CDR3 protein: CSARATGGGELFF

D gene: NA
clone size: NA
V gene: TRBV7-2
J gene: TRBJ1-6
CDR3 DNA: TGTGCCAGCAGCTCGAGACAGGCCCGGGATTCACCCCTCCACTTT
CDR3 protein: CASSSRQARDSPLHF

D gene: NA
clone size: NA
V gene: TRBV28
J gene: TRBJ1-4
CDR3 DNA: TGTGCCAGCAGTTTTGGAGGGGGAGGGGAAAAACTGTTTTTT
CDR3 protein: CASSFGGGGEKLFF

D gene: TRBD1
clone size: few
V gene: TRBV5-1
J gene: TRBJ1-1
CDR3 DNA: TGCGCCAGCAGCTCCGGGACAGCCATGAACACTGAAGCTTTCTTT
CDR3 protein: CASSSGTAMNTEAFF

D gene: NA
clone size: few
V gene: TRBV6-1
J gene: TRBJ2-1
CDR3 DNA: TGTGCCAGCAGTCTTTGGACATCAGAGCAGTTCTTC
CDR3 protein: CASSLWTSEQFF

D gene: NA
clone size: few
V gene: TRBV14
J gene: TRBJ2-6
CDR3 DNA: TGTGCCAGCAGCCAAGTACAGTTTTCCTTATCTGGGGCCAACGTCCTGACTTTC
CDR3 protein: CASSQVQFSLSGANVLTF

D gene: NA
clone size: many
V gene: TRBV30
J gene: TRBJ1-1
CDR3 DNA: TGTGCCTGGAGCGAAAGCGAAGGGTCCTCTGAAGCTTTCTTT
CDR3 protein: CAWSESEGSSEAFF

D gene: NA
clone size: few
V gene: TRBV7-3
J gene: TRBJ1-2
CDR3 DNA: TGTGCCAGCAGCCCACCGATGGGGACCTATGGCTACACCTTC
CDR3 protein: CASSPPMGTYGYTF

D gene: TRBD1
clone size: few
V gene: TRBV20-1
J gene: TRBJ2-6
CDR3 DNA: TGCAGTGCCCTGGACAGGGCCTCTGGGGCCAACGTCCTGACTTTC
CDR3 protein: CSALDRASGANVLTF

D gene: NA
clone size: NA
V gene: TRBV2
J gene: TRBJ2-5
CDR3 DNA: TGTGCCAGCAACCCAGGAGAGCGAAGCGAGACCCAGTACTTC
CDR3 protein: CASNPGERSETQYF

D gene: TRBD1
clone size: few
V gene: TRBV12-3/TRBV12-4
J gene: TRBJ1-1
CDR3 DNA: TGTGCCAGCACCATCGGGACAGATAACACTGAAGCTTTCTTT
CDR3 protein: CASTIGTDNTEAFF

D gene: NA
clone size: few
V gene: TRBV3-2
J gene: TRBJ1-1
CDR3 DNA: TGTGCCAGCAGCCTGCCGGGACGTAAAAACACTGAAGCTTTCTTT
CDR3 protein: CASSLPGRKNTEAFF

D gene: NA
clone size: many
V gene: TRBV7-9
J gene: TRBJ2-7
CDR3 DNA: TGTGCCAGCAGCCGCCCGGGGGCGAACTACGAGCAGTACTTC
CDR3 protein: CASSRPGANYEQYF

D gene: NA
clone size: few
V gene: TRBV19
J gene: TRBJ1-5
CDR3 DNA: TGTGCCAGTAGTTACAGGTCCAATCAGCCCCAGCATTTT
CDR3 protein: CASSYRSNQPQHF

D gene: NA
clone size: few
V gene: TRBV6-5
J gene: TRBJ1-3
CDR3 DNA: TGTGCCAGCGGCCCCTCTGGAAACACCATATATTTT
CDR3 protein: CASGPSGNTIYF

D gene: NA
clone size: NA
V gene: TRBV29-1
J gene: TRBJ1-4
CDR3 DNA: TGCAGCTTCATCGGGGGGCAGGTTGAAAAACTGTTTTTT
CDR3 protein: CSFIGGQVEKLFF

D gene: TRBD1
clone size: NA
V gene: TRBV6-1
J gene: TRBJ1-5
CDR3 DNA: TGTGCCAGCAGTGACGCGGACAGGGGGTTTCAGCCCCAGCATTTT
CDR3 protein: CASSDADRGFQPQHF

D gene: TRBD2
clone size: NA
V gene: TRBV4-1
J gene: TRBJ2-7
CDR3 DNA: TGCGCCAGCAGCCAAGATGGACTAGCCTACGAGCAGTACTTC
CDR3 protein: CASSQDGLAYEQYF

D gene: TRBD1
clone size: NA
V gene: TRBV2
J gene: TRBJ2-4
CDR3 DNA: TGTGCCAGCTTACTCGGACAGGGGAAAAACATTCAGTACTTC
CDR3 protein: CASLLGQGKNIQYF

D gene: TRBD1
clone size: few
V gene: TRBV7-2
J gene: TRBJ1-5
CDR3 DNA: TGTGCCACCAGCCAGACCGGGACAGGCGCAATGAAGCCCCAGCATTTT
CDR3 protein: CATSQTGTGAMKPQHF

D gene: NA
clone size: few
V gene: TRBV24-1
J gene: TRBJ2-7
CDR3 DNA: TGTGCCACCAGTGGAAAGGGGAGCTACGAGCAGTACTTC
CDR3 protein: CATSGKGSYEQYF

D gene: NA
clone size: few
V gene: TRBV3-1
J gene: TRBJ2-2
CDR3 DNA: TGTGCCAGCAGGGTTCTAGGAGGCACCGGGGAGCTGTTTTTT
CDR3 protein: CASRVLGGTGELFF

D gene: NA
clone size: NA
V gene: TRBV29-1
J gene: TRBJ2-3
CDR3 DNA: TGCAGCGTTGGCGGCGGACAAGACACAGATACGCAGTATTTT
CDR3 protein: CSVGGGQDTDTQYF

D gene: TRBD2
clone size: NA
V gene: TRBV9
J gene: TRBJ2-4
CDR3 DNA: TGTGCCAGCAGCCCGGTGGCGGGAGGGGGAGCCAAAAACATTCAGTACTTC
CDR3 protein: CASSPVAGGGAKNIQYF

D gene: TRBD1
clone size: NA
V gene: TRBV20-1
J gene: TRBJ2-6
CDR3 DNA: TGCAGTGCCCCAGACAGGGCTGGGGCCAACGTCCTGACTTTC
CDR3 protein: CSAPDRAGANVLTF

D gene: TRBD1
clone size: NA
V gene: TRBV29-1
J gene: TRBJ2-7
CDR3 DNA: TGCAGCGCACAGACAGGGGGCGCTTATAAGCAGTACTTC
CDR3 protein: CSAQTGGAYKQYF

D gene: NA
clone size: NA
V gene: TRBV24-1
J gene: TRBJ2-1
CDR3 DNA: TGTGCCACCAGTGAGTTGCAGGCCACCCGAGATGAGCAGTTCTTC
CDR3 protein: CATSELQATRDEQFF

D gene: NA
clone size: few
V gene: TRBV18
J gene: TRBJ1-1
CDR3 DNA: TGTGCCAGCTCACCACCCAGGAGCAGGAGCACTGAAGCTTTCTTT
CDR3 protein: CASSPPRSRSTEAFF

D gene: NA
clone size: few
V gene: TRBV29-1
J gene: TRBJ1-3
CDR3 DNA: TGCAGCGTCCTCAGGGGATTTGGAAACACCATATATTTT
CDR3 protein: CSVLRGFGNTIYF

D gene: TRBD1
clone size: NA
V gene: TRBV12-3/TRBV12-4
J gene: TRBJ1-3
CDR3 DNA: TGTGCCAGCACCGGAGGGGGCGCCGCTGGAAACACCATATATTTT
CDR3 protein: CASTGGGAAGNTIYF